This T cell receptor (beta chain) emerged from a study of CD8+ T cells in alopecia areata. Extraction and reverse transcription of RNA yielded cDNA as the sequencing template. The assay was immunoSEQ multiplex PCR, and TCRdb's table has in-frame clones only and misses some. The sample carries 100,000 to 150,000 clones, roughly 63% recorded once. Study-wide findings and caveats: In scalp, tofacitinib significantly decreased clonality and expanded CD8+ clones among the top 100.

As to this clone: The antigen remains unidentified.

The treatment: oral pan-JAK inhibitor, 5-10 mg twice daily. The sample in question was CD8+ T cells sorted from blood, obtained at week 4, from a patient treated with tofacitinib. This TCR was recovered from a human donor with alopecia areata.

CDR3: CAGRGHLNTEAFF. CDR3 DNA: TGTGCCGGCAGGGGACATTTGAACACTGAAGCTTTCTTT. V usage is TRBV30 and J usage is TRBJ1-1; TRBD1 might be the D (6 bases). Trimming took off 8 bases at V and 0 bases at J, with 13 bases between the two ends. CDR3 length: 13 residues. Germline assignment: CDR1 GTSNPN and CDR2 SVGIG (reference sequence).